The TCR beta chain under discussion was sequenced for a study of cytomegalovirus exposure and HLA in healthy donors. Primers included in the PCR were 60 Vbeta and 13 Jbeta primers. Profiling relied on immunoSEQ multiplex PCR, and the TCRdb table lists in-frame clones only, not all of them. Found here are about 60,000 clones, approximately 80% of them singletons; the top ten hold 3% to 4%. The study's findings and limits: Donor immune exposure was known only as CMV serostatus. Fewer N-insertions than the roughly 670-donor mean were reportedly shown by an Asian-associated ancestry cluster in a later analysis. HLA-A and HLA-B allele assignments for most subjects were reportedly predicted accurately using TCR beta sequences. Most TCR beta V segments were productive about 87% or about 30% of the time in an earlier analysis.

This CDR3 has 11 residues. Germline V gene data show CDR1 as MNHNS and CDR2 as SASEGT. Regarding this clone: Its antigen is unidentified. Germline and junction disagree at one end, which may indicate a read error.

V usage is TRBV6-1 and J usage is TRBJ2-7; no clear D. Input material: PBMCs. The clonotype comes from a woman in her thirties or forties in good health and CMV-seropositive. The CDR3 coding sequence is TGTGCCAGCAGTGAAGAAATCCGACTGTCCTTC. Translating gives CASSEEIRLSF.